Each of the 27 T cell receptor beta chains below was sequenced from the same sample in a study of T cell repertoires in cytomegalovirus infection. Antigens for these TCRs are unknown. MiXCR, run by TCRdb on the reads, gives a single entry per CDR3 protein. The sample carries some 110,000 distinct CDR3 sequences, roughly a third recorded once. This specimen was CD8+ T cells from cultured PBMCs, taken from culture after CMV antigen stimulation. These TCRs come from a human donor in good health (CMV status not recorded). Some clones in this sample may be carry-over from other donors' samples.

The chain joins TRBV6-1 to TRBJ2-7; the D call may be TRBD1 or TRBD2 (5 bases each). This CDR3 is built from 13 residues. Germline values: CDR1 MNHNS, CDR2 SASEGT. Trimming shortened V by 1 base and J by 5 bases, and 9 bases separated the two germline ends. The CDR3 loop is CASSEGGTDEQYF. The CDR3 nucleotides are TGTGCCAGCAGTGAAGGAGGGACGGACGAGCAGTACTTC.

This clonotype was picked up a small number of times. The chain uses TRBV12-3 or TRBV12-4 and TRBJ2-7; TRBD2 is a possible D gene (6 bases). Trimming took off 4 bases at V and 4 bases at J, with 14 bases between the two ends. This CDR3 has 14 amino acids. The CDR3 nucleotides are TGTGCCAGCAGTTCCGCTGCTGGGGGGTACGAGCAGTACTTC. Amino acid sequence: CASSSAAGGYEQYF.

A single count supports this clonotype. The chain couples TRBV7-4 to TRBJ2-5, with D perhaps matching TRBD1 (6 bases). Trimming removed 2 bases at V and 5 bases at J, with 21 bases between. This CDR3 contains 17 residues. Per the germline V gene, CDR1 is SGHVT and CDR2 is SQSDAQ. This chain's CDR3 is CASSLRGSPSSIETQYF. The DNA of the CDR3 is TGTGCCAGCAGCTTAAGGGGGTCGCCGAGTTCTATCGAGACCCAGTACTTC. Together with reference TRBV7-4 and TRBJ2-5, the CDR3 gives the full variable domain: GAGVSQSPRYKVAKRGRDVALRCDSISGHVTLYWYRQTLGQGSEVLTYSQSDAQRDKSGRPSGRFSAERPERSVSTLKIQRTEQGDSAVYLCASSLRGSPSSIETQYFGPGTRLLVL.

There are a few counts of this clonotype. The chain recombines TRBV25-1 with TRBJ1-2, with D hard to call. The V gene lost 0 bases and the J gene lost 4 bases, with 9 bases spanning the gap. The CDR3 loop spans 14 amino acids. CDR1 and CDR2 from the germline V gene are MGHDK and SYGVNS. CDR3 nucleotides: TGTGCCAGCAGTGAATATGGGCCTAGCTATGGCTACACCTTC. It translates to CASSEYGPSYGYTF.

This clonotype has a count of ten or more. J is TRBJ2-3 and V is TRBV6-1, with 12 bases that match TRBD1. The germline V gene encodes CDR1 MNHNS and CDR2 SASEGT. The V segment lost 0 bases and the J segment 10 bases; nucleotides outside the gene matches: 8. The CDR3 has 16 amino acids. The CDR3 nucleotides are TGTGCCAGCAGTGAAGCAGGGGGACAGGGGGCCGAATCGCAGTATTTT. Translating it yields CASSEAGGQGAESQYF.

The rearrangement uses TRBV2 and TRBJ2-1, with 7 bases fitting TRBD1. Germline CDR1 SNHLY, CDR2 FYNNEI. The length of the CDR3 is 15 residues. The ends lost 0 bases at V and 4 bases at J; junction bases unmatched: 3. The CDR3 loop is CASSEAGTVYNEQFF. CDR3 nucleotide sequence: TGTGCCAGCAGTGAAGCCGGGACAGTTTACAATGAGCAGTTCTTC.

This clonotype was counted once. This may be a read error, as it is one base from a much larger clone. This chain connects TRBV7-2 to TRBJ1-5; no firm D call. In germline, CDR1 is SGHTA, CDR2 FQGNSA. This CDR3 spans 14 amino acids. CDR3 in amino acids: CVSSLGGVGQPQHF. DNA for the CDR3: TGTGTCAGCAGCTTGGGAGGAGTAGGACAGCCCCAGCATTTT.

The chain recombines TRBV6-8 with TRBJ2-3, with 11 bases that match TRBD2. Germline CDR1 is MNHGY and CDR2 is SAAAGT. V lost 4 bases, J lost 2 bases, and 2 bases stayed unmatched. This CDR3 comprises 15 residues. The CDR3 here is CASSSTSGDTDTQYF. Written as DNA, the CDR3 is TGTGCCAGCAGTTCGACTAGCGGGGACACAGATACGCAGTATTTT.

This clonotype was picked up a small number of times. The chain combines TRBV20-1 with TRBJ1-5, with 7 bases matching TRBD1. The J segment lost 3 bases and the V segment lost 4 bases, leaving 18 bases of the junction unmatched. The V gene's germline CDR1 is DFQATT and CDR2 SNEGSKA (reference sequence). The CDR3 has 18 amino acids. The CDR3 nucleotides read TGCAGTGCTACACGACCTTTCCCCTCACAGGGGTCCAATCAGCCCCAGCATTTT. Its translation: CSATRPFPSQGSNQPQHF.

The V gene is TRBV20-1, the J gene TRBJ2-7; D is undetermined. Germline V gives CDR1 DFQATT, CDR2 SNEGSKA (reference sequence). Between the trimmed V and J ends, which lost 1 base and 3 bases, there was a span of 10 bases. The CDR3 spans 13 residues. The CDR3: CSARGRRDYEQYF. The CDR3 DNA is TGCAGTGCTAGAGGACGTAGGGACTACGAGCAGTACTTC.

On this clonotype: A much larger clone differs by one base, so this may be a read error. CDR3: CASSQVQGYEQYF. Here the CDR3 DNA reads TGCGCCAGCAGCCAAGTACAGGGCTACGAGCAGTACTTC. V usage is TRBV4-1 and J usage is TRBJ2-7, with TRBD1 as a possible D gene (6 bases). V was trimmed by 1 base and J by 3 bases, leaving 7 bases between them. The germline CDR1 and CDR2 sequences are MGHRA and YSYEKL. The CDR3 extends over 13 amino acids.

Of note for this clonotype: Possible read error: a much larger clone is one base away. This sequence joins TRBV7-2 and TRBJ2-1; possibly TRBD2 for D (6 bases). CDR3 size: 15 residues. Trimming left V 2 bases short and J 7 bases short, with 15 bases between. Germline CDR1 is SGHTA and CDR2 is FQGNSA. CDR3 nucleotides: TGTGCCAGCAGCTTAATCCTAGCGAGGTATAATGAGCAGTTCTTC. Translating gives CASSLILARYNEQFF. Supplemented by reference TRBV7-2 and TRBJ2-1, the full variable domain reads GAGVSQSPSNKVTEKGKDVELRCDPISGHTALYWYRQSLGQGLEFLIYFQGNSAPDKSGLPSDRFSAERTGGSVSTLTIQRTQQEDSAVYLCASSLILARYNEQFFGPGTRLTVL.

This clonotype was seen more than once but under ten times. This sequence joins TRBV12-3 or TRBV12-4 and TRBJ1-5, with D possibly matching TRBD1 (5 bases). The CDR3 totals 16 residues. V shed 5 bases and J shed 6 bases, with 20 bases lying between them. CDR3: CASSPRRGQGFQPQHF. In DNA, the CDR3 is TGTGCCAGCAGTCCGCGTCGTGGGCAGGGTTTTCAGCCCCAGCATTTT.

This clonotype was recorded a few times. V usage is TRBV5-6 and J usage is TRBJ2-7; unclear D gene. Per the germline V gene, CDR1 is SGHDT and CDR2 is YYEEEE. Deletions cut 0 bases from V and 5 bases from J, with 6 bases between. The CDR3 sequence is 12 residues long. In DNA, the CDR3 is TGTGCCAGCAGCTTGGTCTACCACGAGCAGTACTTC. It translates to CASSLVYHEQYF.

This clonotype was observed many times. The CDR3 DNA sequence: TGTGCCAGCAGTTGGGGGACAGTCAATCAGCCCCAGCATTTT. The encoded protein is CASSWGTVNQPQHF. The rearrangement uses TRBV6-2 or TRBV6-3 and TRBJ1-5, with 7 bases identical to TRBD1. The J segment lost 3 bases and the V segment lost 4 bases, leaving 3 bases of the junction unmatched. CDR3 length: 14 amino acids. Germline CDR1 is MNHEY and CDR2 is SVGEGT.

This chain uses TRBV7-9 with TRBJ2-7; D is uncertain. The germline V and J ends were trimmed by 8 bases and 0 bases, with 11 bases remaining between them. Germline V CDR1 and CDR2: SEHNR, FQNEAQ (reference sequence). The length of the CDR3 is 13 residues. CDR3 in DNA: TGTGCCAGCTCCGACCCACTCTCCTACGAGCAGTACTTC. Translating gives CASSDPLSYEQYF.

V is TRBV19 and J is TRBJ2-1, with D maybe TRBD2 (7 bases). CDR1 is LNHDA, CDR2 SQIVND, per germline (reference sequence). Deletions cut 3 bases from V and 9 bases from J, with 18 bases between. This CDR3 region has 15 residues. CDR3 amino acids: CASSIGGTGGGEQFF. The CDR3 DNA is TGTGCCAGTAGTATCGGGGGGACCGGGGGCGGTGAGCAGTTCTTC.

The chain is built from TRBV7-9 and TRBJ1-5; 8 nucleotides agree with TRBD1. CDR3 length: 17 residues. Unmatched junction bases numbered 14, after V lost 4 bases and J lost 6 bases. Germline V CDR1 and CDR2: SEHNR, FQNEAQ (reference sequence). CDR3 amino acids: CASSSAAGQGLSQPQHF. The DNA of the CDR3 is TGTGCCAGCAGCTCAGCTGCTGGACAGGGTCTTAGTCAGCCCCAGCATTTT.

The chain carries TRBV7-2 and TRBJ2-3, with D possibly being TRBD1 or TRBD2 (5 bases each). V was shortened by 4 bases and J by 4 bases, with 18 bases between the two germline ends. The CDR3 spans 16 residues. Per germline, CDR1 SGHTA and CDR2 FQGNSA. CDR3 in amino acids: CASSSSVQGVPDTQYF. In DNA form, the CDR3 reads TGTGCCAGCAGCTCCTCGGTCCAGGGAGTCCCAGATACGCAGTATTTT. The full variable domain, completed using reference TRBV7-2 and TRBJ2-3, is GAGVSQSPSNKVTEKGKDVELRCDPISGHTALYWYRQSLGQGLEFLIYFQGNSAPDKSGLPSDRFSAERTGGSVSTLTIQRTQQEDSAVYLCASSSSVQGVPDTQYFGPGTRLTVL.

The chain couples TRBV7-9 to TRBJ1-4; D might be TRBD1 (5 bases). This CDR3 is built from 12 residues. The germline CDR1 and CDR2 sequences are SEHNR and FQNEAQ (reference sequence). The V end lost 3 bases, the J end lost 11 bases, and 10 bases lay between the germline ends. CDR3 sequence: CASSLAGMKLFF. CDR3 nucleotides: TGTGCCAGCAGCTTGGCAGGGATGAAACTGTTTTTT.

This clonotype appeared a few times. The rearrangement joins TRBV7-9 to TRBJ1-2; D unclear. V was trimmed by 3 bases and J by 4 bases, leaving 9 bases between them. Germline V gene lookup returns CDR1 SEHNR and CDR2 FQNEAQ (reference sequence). The CDR3 is 13 residues long. The DNA of the CDR3 is TGTGCCAGCAGCTTGGAGGGTATCTATGGCTACACCTTC. Translated, it gives CASSLEGIYGYTF.

This clonotype was seen only a few times. This rearrangement joins TRBV7-6 to TRBJ2-7; TRBD1 agrees at 10 bases. Germline assignment: CDR1 SGHVS and CDR2 FNYEAQ. V lost 0 bases to trimming and J lost 6 bases; unmatched junction nucleotides: 8. The CDR3 runs to 16 residues. CDR3 DNA sequence: TGTGCCAGCAGCTTAGCGACAGGGGGCTTGGCCGGCGAGCAGTACTTC. This codes for CASSLATGGLAGEQYF.

Remarks on this clonotype: Without the conserved terminal phenylalanine or tryptophan, this CDR3 likely stems from a read error. The rearrangement links TRBV20-1 to TRBJ2-5, with D tentatively TRBD2 (7 bases). Germline values: CDR1 DFQATT, CDR2 SNEGSKA (reference sequence). With 3 bases removed from V and 5 bases from J, the gap between germline ends came to 19 bases. CDR3 length equals 15 residues. CDR3 nucleotides: TGCAGTGCTAGGGGTTGGGGGGGGCACTGGGAGACCCAGTACTCC. Protein sequence: CSARGWGGHWETQYS.

V is TRBV2 and J is TRBJ1-6; 7 bases align to TRBD1. CDR1 is SNHLY and CDR2 is FYNNEI in the germline V gene. V lost 4 bases to trimming and J lost 9 bases; unmatched junction nucleotides: 9. The CDR3 loop spans 15 amino acids. The CDR3: CASSVFTGVVSPLHF. For the CDR3, the DNA is TGTGCCAGCAGTGTGTTTACAGGGGTAGTTTCACCCCTCCACTTT.

The CDR3 DNA sequence: TGTGCCAGCAGTTTATTGCGAGGGAACACCGGGGAGCTGTTTTTT. Protein sequence: CASSLLRGNTGELFF. The chain has TRBV12-3 or TRBV12-4 and TRBJ2-2, with no clear D. The V and J ends lost 2 bases and 1 base respectively, with 8 bases between them. The CDR3 spans 15 residues.

V and J are TRBV7-2 and TRBJ2-7; 8 bases map to TRBD1. J was trimmed by 4 bases and V by 5 bases; bases with no gene match: 10. The germline gives CDR1 SGHTA, CDR2 FQGNSA. The CDR3 covers 15 residues. The CDR3 DNA is TGTGCCAGCAGCGGCGGGACAGGTGCGATATACGAGCAGTACTTC. It translates to CASSGGTGAIYEQYF.

This clonotype was counted at least ten times. The genes are TRBV7-6 and TRBJ2-1, with D perhaps matching TRBD1 (5 bases). V lost 4 bases and J 0 bases, leaving 13 bases between the germline ends. The CDR3 sequence is 16 residues long. CDR1 and CDR2 from the germline V gene are SGHVS and FNYEAQ. This CDR3 is CASSSGSHGSYNEQFF. The CDR3 region has the DNA TGTGCCAGCAGCTCAGGGTCTCACGGCTCCTACAATGAGCAGTTCTTC. Full variable domain (missing parts from reference TRBV7-6 and TRBJ2-1): GAGVSQSPRYKVTKRGQDVALRCDPISGHVSLYWYRQALGQGPEFLTYFNYEAQQDKSGLPNDRFSAERPEGSISTLTIQRTEQRDSAMYRCASSSGSHGSYNEQFFGPGTRLTVL.